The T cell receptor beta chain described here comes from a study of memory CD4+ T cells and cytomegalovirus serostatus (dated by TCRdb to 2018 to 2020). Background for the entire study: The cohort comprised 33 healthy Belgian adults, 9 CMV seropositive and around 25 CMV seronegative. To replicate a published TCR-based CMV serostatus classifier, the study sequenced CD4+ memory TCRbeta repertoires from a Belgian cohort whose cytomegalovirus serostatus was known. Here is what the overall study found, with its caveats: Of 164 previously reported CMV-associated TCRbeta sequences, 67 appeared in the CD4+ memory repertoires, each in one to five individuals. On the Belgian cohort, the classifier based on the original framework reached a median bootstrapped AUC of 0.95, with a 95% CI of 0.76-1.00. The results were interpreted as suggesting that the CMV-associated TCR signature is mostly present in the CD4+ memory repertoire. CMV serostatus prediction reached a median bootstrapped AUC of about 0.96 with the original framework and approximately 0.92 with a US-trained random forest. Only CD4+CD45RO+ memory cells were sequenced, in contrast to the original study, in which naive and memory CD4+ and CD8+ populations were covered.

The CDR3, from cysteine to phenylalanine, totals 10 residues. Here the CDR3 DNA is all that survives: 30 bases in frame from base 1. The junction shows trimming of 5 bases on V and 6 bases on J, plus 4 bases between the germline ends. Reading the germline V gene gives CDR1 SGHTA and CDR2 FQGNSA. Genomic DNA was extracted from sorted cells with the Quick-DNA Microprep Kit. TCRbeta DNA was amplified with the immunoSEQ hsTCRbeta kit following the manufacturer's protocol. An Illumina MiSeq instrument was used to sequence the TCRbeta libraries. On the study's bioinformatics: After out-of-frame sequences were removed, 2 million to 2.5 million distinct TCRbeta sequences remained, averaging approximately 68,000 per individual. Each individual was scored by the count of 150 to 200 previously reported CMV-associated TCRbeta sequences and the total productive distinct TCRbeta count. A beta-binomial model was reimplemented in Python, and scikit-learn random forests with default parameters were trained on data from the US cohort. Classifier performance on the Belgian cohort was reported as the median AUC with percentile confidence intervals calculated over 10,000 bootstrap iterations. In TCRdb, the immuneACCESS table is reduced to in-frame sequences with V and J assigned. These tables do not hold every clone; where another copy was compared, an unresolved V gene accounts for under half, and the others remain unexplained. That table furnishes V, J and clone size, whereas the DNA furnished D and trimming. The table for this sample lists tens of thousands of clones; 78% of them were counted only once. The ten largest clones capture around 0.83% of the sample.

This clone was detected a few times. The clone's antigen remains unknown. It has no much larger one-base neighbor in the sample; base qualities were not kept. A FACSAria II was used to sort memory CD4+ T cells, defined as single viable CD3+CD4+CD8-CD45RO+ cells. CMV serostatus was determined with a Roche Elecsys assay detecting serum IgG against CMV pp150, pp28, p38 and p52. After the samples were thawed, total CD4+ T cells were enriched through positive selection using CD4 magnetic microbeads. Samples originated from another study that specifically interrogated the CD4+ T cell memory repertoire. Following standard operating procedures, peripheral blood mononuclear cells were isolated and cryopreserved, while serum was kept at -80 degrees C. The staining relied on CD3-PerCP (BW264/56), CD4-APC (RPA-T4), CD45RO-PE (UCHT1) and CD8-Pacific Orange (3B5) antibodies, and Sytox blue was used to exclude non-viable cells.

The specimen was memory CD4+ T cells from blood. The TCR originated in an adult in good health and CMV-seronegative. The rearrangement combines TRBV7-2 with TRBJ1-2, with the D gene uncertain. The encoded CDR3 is CASSKDGYTF. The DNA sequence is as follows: TGTGCCAGCAGCAAAGATGGCTACACCTTC.